This T cell receptor (beta chain) was identified during a study of T cell responses to AZD1222 COVID-19 vaccine (dated by TCRdb to about 2021). At the level of the whole study: AZD1222 recipients whose second dose came at about 4 weeks and those whose second dose came at about 12 weeks were combined into one group, since spike-specific TCR depth and breadth did not differ between the two schedules. TCR sequencing was performed for 230 to 250 trial participants, of whom 200 to 220 were given two doses of AZD1222 and approximately 25 were given two doses of MenACWY control vaccine. Enrollment into the trials was organized by age into subgroups of 18-55, 56-69 and 70-plus years, and those subgroups contained approximately 150, 30 and 60 TCR-sequenced participants, respectively. Paper-wide results and their limitations: After two AZD1222 doses, spike-specific TCR breadth and depth were significantly higher than at day 0 and than in MenACWY recipients. Only 5 to 7 AZD1222 recipients were SARS-CoV-2 seropositive at baseline, limiting conclusions about previously exposed vaccinees. Participants were mostly white British, with more females than males. The authors suggested clonal diversity may have been underestimated. Because no day 14 peak-response samples were available, the repertoires could be characterized only after the peak T cell response. Vaccine-associated CD4 TCRs spanned the whole spike protein, with dominant responses in regions 160-218 and 743-854. The 56-69-year group was small, and its depth increase did not reach significance, likely because of low power. Reportedly, almost half of the unique spike-specific TCRs recognized epitopes lying outside the regions that are mutated in the B.1.351 and B.1.1.7 variants.

The CDR3 regions of human TCRbeta chains were analyzed by immunosequencing. On the authors' methods: Repertoire TCRs were matched against a reference library of SARS-CoV-2-specific TCRs generated with the MIRA antigen-specificity platform. Breadth meant the fraction of unique TCRs that were SARS-CoV-2-associated, whereas depth meant the fraction of total T cells that were SARS-CoV-2-associated. Using the MIRA data, each spike-specific TCR was mapped to the spike region that the TCR reacts to and placed in a CD4 or CD8 class. Log10-transformed breadth and depth values were compared by one-way ANOVA with Sidak's multiple comparisons tests. As stored in TCRdb, this immuneACCESS dataset retains in-frame rearrangements with V and J assigned. A fraction of the clones does not appear; measured against another copy, unresolved V genes explain less than half of the discrepancy, and the remainder lacks a known reason. V and J calls plus clone size are reproduced from that table; the DNA served to infer D and trimming. A total of roughly 200,000 clones appear in this sample, around 90% of them only once. The top ten constitute roughly 8% of the sample.

The time point label here, explained by the study, means: baseline before first vaccination. Samples from vaccinated people were obtained from the UK trials COV001 and COV002, which included a single-blind randomized controlled phase 2/3 trial of AZD1222 (ChAdOx1 nCoV-19) in healthy adults. For TCRbeta chain sequencing, PBMC samples from trial participants were taken at day 0 and at day 28 after the second dose. A remark on this clone: Its antigen is unknown. A read error may account for a junction end that differs from germline.

CDR1 and CDR2 were assigned from the germline V gene (reference sequence) as LNHDA and SQIVND. CDR3 length: 14 amino acids, cysteine to phenylalanine. The kept DNA is CDR3 alone, 42 bases in frame from the first base. The material sequenced was peripheral blood, taken on day 0 of AZD1222 vaccination. The rearranged segments are TRBV19 and TRBJ1-2, with no confidently assigned D gene. The TCR comes from an adult in good health. The bases read TGTGCCAGTAGTCCTCAGACCATGCCCTATGACTACACCTTC. This translates into CASSPQTMPYDYTF.